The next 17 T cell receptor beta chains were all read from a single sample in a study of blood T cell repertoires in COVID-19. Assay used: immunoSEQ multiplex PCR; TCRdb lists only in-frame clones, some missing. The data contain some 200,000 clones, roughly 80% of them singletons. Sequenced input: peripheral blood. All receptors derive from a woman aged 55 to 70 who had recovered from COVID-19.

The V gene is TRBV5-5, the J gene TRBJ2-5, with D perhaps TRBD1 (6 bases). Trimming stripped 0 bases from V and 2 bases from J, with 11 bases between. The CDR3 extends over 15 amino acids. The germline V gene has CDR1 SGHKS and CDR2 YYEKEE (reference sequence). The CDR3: CASSLALRGQETQYF. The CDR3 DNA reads TGTGCCAGCAGCTTGGCGCTCAGGGGACAAGAGACCCAGTACTTC. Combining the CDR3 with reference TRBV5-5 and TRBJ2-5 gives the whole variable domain DAGVTQSPTHLIKTRGQQVTLRCSPISGHKSVSWYQQVLGQGPQFIFQYYEKEERGRGNFPDRFSARQFPNYSSELNVNALLLGDSALYLCASSLALRGQETQYFGPGTRLLVL.

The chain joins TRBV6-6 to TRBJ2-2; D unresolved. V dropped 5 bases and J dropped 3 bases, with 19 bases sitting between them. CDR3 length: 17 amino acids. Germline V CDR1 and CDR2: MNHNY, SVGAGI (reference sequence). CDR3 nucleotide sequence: TGTGCCAGCAGTCGGAACCCATCGGAGATATACACCGGGGAGCTGTTTTTT. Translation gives CASSRNPSEIYTGELFF.

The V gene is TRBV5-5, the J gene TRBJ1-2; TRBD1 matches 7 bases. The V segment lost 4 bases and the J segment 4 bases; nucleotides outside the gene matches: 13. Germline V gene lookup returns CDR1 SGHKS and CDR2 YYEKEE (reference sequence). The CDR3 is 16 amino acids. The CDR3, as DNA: TGTGCCAGCAGCGAGGCTCCCGGGACAGATCTCTATGGCTACACCTTC. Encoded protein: CASSEAPGTDLYGYTF.

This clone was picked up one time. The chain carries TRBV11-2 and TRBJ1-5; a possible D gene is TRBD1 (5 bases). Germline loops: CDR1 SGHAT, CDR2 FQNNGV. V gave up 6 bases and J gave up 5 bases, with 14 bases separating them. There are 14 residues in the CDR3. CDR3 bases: TGTGCCAGCAGTTTGGGGCAGATGGATCAGCCCCAGCATTTT. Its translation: CASSLGQMDQPQHF.

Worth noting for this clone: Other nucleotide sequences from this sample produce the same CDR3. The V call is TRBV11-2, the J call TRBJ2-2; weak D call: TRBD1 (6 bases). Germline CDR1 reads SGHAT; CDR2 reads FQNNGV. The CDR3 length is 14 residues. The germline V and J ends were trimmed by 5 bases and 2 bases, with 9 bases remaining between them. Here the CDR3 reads CASSPRGNTGELFF. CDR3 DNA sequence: TGTGCCAGCAGCCCCAGGGGTAACACCGGGGAGCTGTTTTTT.

CDR3 DNA: TGCGCCAGCAGTGAAGCGTTCAATCAGCCCCAGCATTTT. This sequence encodes CASSEAFNQPQHF. The chain combines TRBV10-1 with TRBJ1-5; D unresolved. The CDR3 runs 13 residues. The V gene's germline CDR1 is WNHNN and CDR2 SYGVQD (reference sequence). Trimming took off 3 bases at V and 3 bases at J, with 6 bases between the two ends.

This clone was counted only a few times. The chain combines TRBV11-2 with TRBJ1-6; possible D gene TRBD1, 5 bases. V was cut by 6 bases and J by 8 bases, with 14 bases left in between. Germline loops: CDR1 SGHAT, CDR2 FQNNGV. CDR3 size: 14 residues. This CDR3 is CASRPRGGYSPLHF. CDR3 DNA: TGTGCCAGCAGACCCCGGGGGGGTTATTCACCCCTCCACTTT.

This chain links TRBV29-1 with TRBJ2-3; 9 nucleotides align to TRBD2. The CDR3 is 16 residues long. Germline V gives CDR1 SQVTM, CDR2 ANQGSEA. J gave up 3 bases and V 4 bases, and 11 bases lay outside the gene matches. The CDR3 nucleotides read TGCAGCGTTGTTGCGGGGGGGAATAGGGGAACAGATACGCAGTATTTT. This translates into CSVVAGGNRGTDTQYF.

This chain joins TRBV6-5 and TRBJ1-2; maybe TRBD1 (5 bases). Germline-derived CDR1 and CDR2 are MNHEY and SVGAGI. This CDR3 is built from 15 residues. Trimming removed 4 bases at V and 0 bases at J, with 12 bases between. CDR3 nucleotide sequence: TGTGCCAGCAGTTCCTATGACAGAGCTAACTATGGCTACACCTTC. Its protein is CASSSYDRANYGYTF.

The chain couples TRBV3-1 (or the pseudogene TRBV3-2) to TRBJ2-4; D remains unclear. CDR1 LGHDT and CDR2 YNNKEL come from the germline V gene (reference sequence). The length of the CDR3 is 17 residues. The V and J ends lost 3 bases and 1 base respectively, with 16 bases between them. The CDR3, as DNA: TGTGCCAGCAGCCACAAAATCAGTTTTTTGGCCAAAAACATTCAGTACTTC. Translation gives CASSHKISFLAKNIQYF.

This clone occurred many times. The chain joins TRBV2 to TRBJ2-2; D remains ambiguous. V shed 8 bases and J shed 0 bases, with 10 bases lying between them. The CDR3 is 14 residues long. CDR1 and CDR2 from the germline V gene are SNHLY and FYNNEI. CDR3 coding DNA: TGTGCCAGCGCGGCAAAAGCGAACACCGGGGAGCTGTTTTTT. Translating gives CASAAKANTGELFF. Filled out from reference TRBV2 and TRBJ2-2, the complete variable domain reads EPEVTQTPSHQVTQMGQEVILRCVPISNHLYFYWYRQILGQKVEFLVSFYNNEISEKSEIFDDQFSVERPDGSNFTLKIRSTKLEDSAMYFCASAAKANTGELFFGEGSRLTVL.

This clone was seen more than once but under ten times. CDR3 in amino acids: CASSLGDRPSGNTIYF. The CDR3 DNA sequence: TGTGCCAGCAGCCTTGGGGACAGACCTTCGGGAAACACCATATATTTT. The V and J genes are TRBV9 and TRBJ1-3; 7 nucleotides line up with TRBD1. Trimming at V came to 4 bases and at J to 4 bases, leaving 11 bases not matched to a gene. This CDR3 contains 16 residues. Looked up from germline, CDR1 is SGDLS and CDR2 is YYNGEE.

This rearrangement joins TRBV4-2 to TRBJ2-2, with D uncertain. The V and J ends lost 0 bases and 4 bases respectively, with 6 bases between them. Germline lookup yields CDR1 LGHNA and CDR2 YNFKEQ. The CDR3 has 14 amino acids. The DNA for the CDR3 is TGTGCCAGCAGCCAAGATAGATCCACCGGGGAGCTGTTTTTT. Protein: CASSQDRSTGELFF.

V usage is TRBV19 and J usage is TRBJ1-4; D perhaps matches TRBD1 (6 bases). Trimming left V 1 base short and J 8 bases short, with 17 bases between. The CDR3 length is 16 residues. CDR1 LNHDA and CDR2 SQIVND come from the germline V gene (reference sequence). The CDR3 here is CASSIASAGAREKLFF. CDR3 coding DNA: TGTGCCAGTAGTATAGCCTCGGCAGGGGCTCGAGAAAAACTGTTTTTT. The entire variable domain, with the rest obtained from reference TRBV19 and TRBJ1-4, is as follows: DGGITQSPKYLFRKEGQNVTLSCEQNLNHDAMYWYRQDPGQGLRLIYYSQIVNDFQKGDIAEGYSVSREKKESFPLTVTSAQKNPTAFYLCASSIASAGAREKLFFGSGTQLSVL.

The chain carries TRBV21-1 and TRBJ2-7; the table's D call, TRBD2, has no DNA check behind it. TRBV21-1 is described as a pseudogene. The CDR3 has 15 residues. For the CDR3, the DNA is TGTGCCAGCAGCTCCCGGACTAGCTACTCCTACGAGCAGTACTTC. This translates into CASSSRTSYSYEQYF.

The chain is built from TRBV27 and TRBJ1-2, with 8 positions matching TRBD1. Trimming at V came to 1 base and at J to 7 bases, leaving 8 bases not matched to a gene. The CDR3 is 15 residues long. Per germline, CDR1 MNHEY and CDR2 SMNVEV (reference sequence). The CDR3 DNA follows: TGTGCCAGCAGTTTATTCCCTCGACAGGGGACTGGCTACACCTTC. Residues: CASSLFPRQGTGYTF.

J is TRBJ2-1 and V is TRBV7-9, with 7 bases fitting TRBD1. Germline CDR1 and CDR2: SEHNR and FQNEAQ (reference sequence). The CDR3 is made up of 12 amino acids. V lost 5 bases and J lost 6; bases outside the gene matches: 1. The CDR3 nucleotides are TGTGCCAGCAGCCCAGGGGGCAATGAGCAGTTCTTC. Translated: CASSPGGNEQFF.